This T cell receptor beta chain was observed in a study of blood T cell repertoires in COVID-19. V was cut by 2 bases and J by 5 bases, with 16 bases left in between. CDR3 length equals 15 residues. Germline V CDR1 and CDR2: SGHAT, FQNNGV. TCRdb's copy holds only in-frame clones and misses some; the assay was immunoSEQ multiplex PCR. Of 250,000 to 300,000 clones listed, about 88% are singletons. The clonotype originates from a woman aged 65 to 85 with COVID-19, enrolled during active disease. The sample was peripheral blood. The chain recombines TRBV11-2 with TRBJ2-7; TRBD2 might be the D (5 bases). The CDR3, as DNA: TGTGCCAGCAGCTTACTCAGAGCGGATGGGAACGAGCAGTACTTC. This codes for CASSLLRADGNEQYF.